This T cell receptor beta chain was sequenced for a study of blood T cell repertoires in COVID-19. Background on the study: From the United States, Italy and Spain came samples of acute and convalescent COVID-19. PBMCs, B-cell-depleted T cells, or T cells were the source of the cDNA or gDNA that made up the material.

The CDR3 totals 19 residues. Trimming cost V 0 bases and J 0 bases; bases outside gene matches: 4. Germline CDR1 is MNHEY and CDR2 is SMNVEV (reference sequence). The Seattle site enrolled patients during active infection and followed them longitudinally. This clone occurred a few times. The data were produced by immunoSEQ multiplex PCR, yet TCRdb's version contains in-frame clones alone and is incomplete. Counted here are about 260,000 clones, 70% to 90% occurring once; the ten biggest clones make up around 5%. The chain employs TRBV27 and TRBJ1-6; 11 nucleotides match TRBD1. This receptor was identified in a woman in her fifties or sixties with COVID-19, enrolled during active disease. Material: peripheral blood. The CDR3 DNA follows: TGTGCCAGCAGTTTATCCGGGACAGGGGGTAGCTCCTATAATTCACCCCTCCACTTT. Protein: CASSLSGTGGSSYNSPLHF.